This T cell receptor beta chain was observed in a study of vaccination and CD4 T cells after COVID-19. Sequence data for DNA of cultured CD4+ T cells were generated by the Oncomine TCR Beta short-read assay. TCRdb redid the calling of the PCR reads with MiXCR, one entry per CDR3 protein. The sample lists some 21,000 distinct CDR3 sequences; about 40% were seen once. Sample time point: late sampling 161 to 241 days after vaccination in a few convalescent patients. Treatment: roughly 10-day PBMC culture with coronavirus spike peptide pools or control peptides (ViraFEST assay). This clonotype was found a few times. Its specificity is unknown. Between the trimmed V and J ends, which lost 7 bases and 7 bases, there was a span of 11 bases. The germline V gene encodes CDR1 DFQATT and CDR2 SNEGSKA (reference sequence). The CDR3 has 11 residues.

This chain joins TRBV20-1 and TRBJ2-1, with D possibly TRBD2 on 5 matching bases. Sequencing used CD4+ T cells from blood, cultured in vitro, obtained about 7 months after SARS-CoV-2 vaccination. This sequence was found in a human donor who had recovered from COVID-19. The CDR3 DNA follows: TGCAGTGGAACGAGGGTTAATGAGCAGTTCTTC. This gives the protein CSGTRVNEQFF.